This T cell receptor beta chain emerged from a study of cytomegalovirus exposure and HLA in healthy donors. Study observations and caveats: There were some V segments, including TRBV6-2 and TRBV6-3, excluded as indistinguishable.

PCR amplification relied on 60 Vbeta primers (plus 13 Jbeta primers). Profiled with immunoSEQ multiplex PCR; TCRdb holds only in-frame clones, not every one. In the table there are around 150,000 clones, about two thirds of which are singletons. Note on this clone: Its specificity is unknown.

The CDR3 is 15 amino acids. V was pared by 4 bases and J by 0 bases, with 10 bases between. Germline V gene data show CDR1 as MRHNA and CDR2 as SNTAGT. The sequenced material came from PBMCs. This sequence was found in a woman aged 18-29 years in good health and CMV-seropositive. The genes are TRBV6-4 and TRBJ2-4, with D hard to call. The CDR3 coding sequence is TGTGCCAGCAGTGTCACCAGGCTAGCCAAAAACATTCAGTACTTC. Amino acid sequence: CASSVTRLAKNIQYF.